This is a list of T cell receptor beta chains from one sample in a study of blood T cell repertoires in COVID-19. Measured with immunoSEQ multiplex PCR; TCRdb has only the in-frame clones, and not every one. This sample has around 300,000 clones, with 75% to 90% found just once. Sequencing used peripheral blood. All receptors come from a woman between 50 and 59 years old with COVID-19, enrolled during active disease. CDR3s include the opening cysteine and the closing phenylalanine or tryptophan.

CASSFMIVPGQNLRYEQYF,TRBJ2-7,TRBV5-5
CASSLYAGPENQPQHF,TRBJ1-5,TRBV13
CASSPTDNEQFF,TRBJ2-1,TRBV10-2
CASSTVGQGAGEAFF,TRBJ1-1,TRBV18
CASSYRGTYNEQFF,TRBJ2-1,TRBV11-3
CASSLVGGAVLNTEAFF,TRBJ1-1,TRBV13
CASSSPGTSGMYQETQYF,TRBJ2-5,TRBV5-1
CASSPLTGRETQYF,TRBJ2-5,TRBV11-2
CASSPPRGEKAEAFF,TRBJ1-1,TRBV7-9
CASRDGTGTLETQYF,TRBJ2-5,TRBV5-1
CASKAGPSYNSPLHF,TRBJ1-6,TRBV19
CATRFHGAGGVDTQYF,TRBJ2-3,TRBV15
CATARTSRNTGELFF,TRBJ2-2,TRBV19
CASSTTGTSVNEQFF,TRBJ2-1,TRBV19
CASSLVAGGLGYEQYF,TRBJ2-7,TRBV5-6
CASSQTGVMNTEAFF,TRBJ1-1,TRBV6-5
CASSFEPTSTDTQYF,TRBJ2-3,TRBV5-6
CASSSPMDREEETQYF,TRBJ2-5,TRBV5-4
CATNPRSASNQPQHF,TRBJ1-5,TRBV19
CASSESAGIMNTEAFF,TRBJ1-1,TRBV10-1
CASSLDRVNGQPQHF,TRBJ1-5,TRBV7-9
CASSQEWRASGRHTQYF,TRBJ2-3,TRBV4-2
CSTPLIAGGLGQETQYF,TRBJ2-5,TRBV29-1
CASSDHGTGTGGKAFF,TRBJ1-1,TRBV25-1
CASSRDREKLFF,TRBJ1-4,TRBV19
CASSPRDTGGSFF,TRBJ1-1,TRBV9
CASSQGRGYEQYF,TRBJ2-7,TRBV3-1/TRBV3-2
CASSTGTQHEAFF,TRBJ1-1,TRBV5-1
CASSPTTGSGELFF,TRBJ2-2,TRBV7-9
CASSLLGQGNSPLHF,TRBJ1-6,TRBV5-6
CASSEIGGSFYEQYF,TRBJ2-7,TRBV5-1
CASSLIRASGSHEQFF,TRBJ2-1,TRBV5-6
CASSQEAARLAGEQFF,TRBJ2-1,TRBV4-3
CSVSRTSDYNEQFF,TRBJ2-1,TRBV29-1
CASSIQGRRGNYGYTF,TRBJ1-2,TRBV19
CAWSVRGGFKNIQYF,TRBJ2-4,TRBV30
CSARGHDEQYF,TRBJ2-7,TRBV20-1
CASSIGTEETQYF,TRBJ2-5,TRBV7-9
CASSPTGREQFF,TRBJ2-1,TRBV12-3/TRBV12-4
CASSLGDRGTTNTEAFF,TRBJ1-1,TRBV5-1
CASSLEGHLGWDTQYF,TRBJ2-3,TRBV7-3
CASSPHLAVEGAEAFF,TRBJ1-1,TRBV7-9
CAWSLGRGKLFF,TRBJ1-4,TRBV30
CASRNQGGANYGYTF,TRBJ1-2,TRBV6-5
CATSRAQGHGYTF,TRBJ1-2,TRBV15
CASSDLMWAYF,TRBJ2-7,TRBV19
CASSLGFQPGDRNTEAFF,TRBJ1-1,TRBV5-1
CASSLTSARAETQYF,TRBJ2-5,TRBV5-1
CASSPRTSRSSYNEQFF,TRBJ2-1,TRBV27
CASSLSGTPYEQYF,TRBJ2-7,TRBV7-9
CASSSTGTVYSTEAFF,TRBJ1-1,TRBV7-2
CASSLAYLEGLDYGYTF,TRBJ1-2,TRBV7-9
CASSLTQGAVQFF,TRBJ2-1,TRBV11-3
CASSPGGTYNEQFF,TRBJ2-1,TRBV6-5
CSVRNRDRGFGTNEKLFF,TRBJ1-4,TRBV29-1
CASSISGLAGPDTQYF,TRBJ2-3,TRBV19
CASRMNSVSAGGYTF,TRBJ1-2,TRBV6-5
CASSSLSGISYEQYF,TRBJ2-7,TRBV5-1
CASSLGGSEGQQYF,TRBJ2-7,TRBV5-1
CASSPTRANSGANVLTF,TRBJ2-6,TRBV18